Listed here are 4 T cell receptor beta chains from one sample, sequenced in a study of tumor-infiltrating lymphocytes in primary liver carcinoma. The investigators made TCR beta cDNA from approximately 500 ng total RNA, using a constant-region primer. The TCR beta library was amplified through three nested multiplex PCR rounds in a modified ARM-PCR procedure. The opening two PCR rounds, approximately 10 cycles each, paired TRBV1-TRBV30 forward primers with a C-beta reverse primer. TCRdb redid the calling of the multiplex PCR reads with MiXCR, one entry per CDR3 protein. The data contain fewer than 85,000 distinct CDR3 sequences, 69% of them seen just once; the ten biggest clones take up around 24%. Taking roughly 20-34 mg of unsorted bulk tissue, the authors co-extracted RNA and DNA. What was sequenced was tumor-adjacent normal liver tissue. These receptors all stem from a man aged 40-49 years with primary liver carcinoma and hepatitis B virus infection.

Notes on this clonotype: Since the CDR3 does not end with the conserved phenylalanine or tryptophan, this likely comes from a read error. V and J are TRBV29-1 and TRBJ2-2; D not certain. This CDR3 has 13 amino acids. Germline CDR1 is SQVTM and CDR2 is ANQGSEA. The ends were cut back, 4 bases at V and 4 bases at J, with 10 bases in the middle. The CDR3 loop is CSVAGSGTGELFI. In DNA, the CDR3 is TGCAGCGTTGCCGGTTCGGGCACCGGGGAGCTGTTTATT.

Concerning this clonotype itself: The junction departs from germline at one end; a sequencing error may be responsible. This chain connects TRBV12-3 or TRBV12-4 to TRBJ2-2, with TRBD2 matching over 10 bases. The CDR3 totals 17 residues. The CDR3 nucleotides are TGTGCCAGCAGTCACGGACTAGCGGTGACGGCAACCGGGGACCTGTTTTTT. Its protein is CASSHGLAVTATGDLFF.

This clonotype was recorded once. Germline and junction disagree at one end, which may indicate a read error. The genes are TRBV10-1 and TRBJ2-3, with a tentative D call TRBD2 (5 bases). This CDR3 region has 12 residues. Germline CDR1 and CDR2: WNHNN and SYGVQD (reference sequence). This chain's CDR3 is CANSEPGDTQYF. CDR3 nucleotides: TGCGCCAACAGTGAGCCGGGGGATACGCAGTATTTT.

The CDR3 nucleotides read TGCAACGTCACCGGGGCTAAAGTCGCCGGGGAGCTGTTTTTT. It codes for CNVTGAKVAGELFF. This chain joins TRBV29-1 and TRBJ2-2; TRBD1 or TRBD2 may be the D gene (5 bases each). Per the germline V gene, CDR1 is SQVTM and CDR2 is ANQGSEA. The CDR3 extends over 14 amino acids.